This T cell receptor (beta chain) derives from a study of T cell changes during pregnancy in multiple sclerosis. Sequencing used immunoSEQ multiplex PCR; TCRdb keeps in-frame clones, though not all of them. In the table there are 90,000 to 120,000 clones, 80% to 95% of which are singletons. The V gene's germline CDR1 is SEHNR and CDR2 FQNEAQ (reference sequence). This CDR3 has 15 amino acids. V lost 3 bases and J 1 base, leaving 12 bases between the germline ends. The sample consisted of peripheral blood, taken in the third trimester of pregnancy. The chain combines TRBV7-9 with TRBJ1-1; maybe TRBD1 (6 bases). This TCR came from a female donor in good health, enrolled as a control in a pregnancy study. In DNA, the CDR3 is TGTGCCAGCAGCTTGGCAGGGGCCAGGAACACTGAAGCTTTCTTT. This sequence encodes CASSLAGARNTEAFF.